These 26 T cell receptor beta chains share one sample of origin, sequenced in a study of spatial heterogeneity in lung cancer. TCRdb analysed the 5' RACE reads with MiXCR anew, one entry per CDR3 protein. This sample has around 74,000 distinct CDR3 sequences, with about an eighth found just once. Time point reported: sample taken at primary tumor resection. Unsorted tumor, nontumor lung tissue or cryopreserved PBMC supplied the whole RNA. Sequenced material: PBMCs, taken at surgery. These receptors were collected from a male donor with early-stage non-small cell lung cancer.

This clonotype was seen ten or more times. This chain connects TRBV5-1 to TRBJ1-1, with D possibly matching TRBD1 (5 bases). Germline CDR1 and CDR2: SGHRS and YFSETQ. V lost 0 bases and J 2 bases, leaving 8 bases between the germline ends. This CDR3 is built from 14 residues. CDR3 coding DNA: TGCGCCAGCAGCTTGGAGGGGCTCAACACTGAAGCTTTCTTT. Translation: CASSLEGLNTEAFF.

This clonotype appeared a few times. The rearrangement uses TRBV7-8 and TRBJ2-3; 8 bases are a match to TRBD2. Germline CDR1 and CDR2: SGHVS and FQNEAQ. The CDR3 consists of 17 residues. The junction had 14 bases not matched to a gene; V was cut back by 4 bases and J by 5 bases. The CDR3 region is CASSSLAGEGFRDTQYF. CDR3 DNA sequence: TGTGCCAGCAGCTCCCTAGCGGGTGAAGGATTTAGAGATACGCAGTATTTT.

This clonotype was found many times. This chain links TRBV2 with TRBJ1-1; D may be TRBD1 (5 bases). This CDR3 is 15 amino acids long. Germline V gene sequence: CDR1 SNHLY, CDR2 FYNNEI. Between the trimmed V and J ends, which lost 8 bases and 2 bases, there was a span of 18 bases. The DNA of the CDR3 is TGTGCCAGCTCTTTTAAGACAGTGATTAACACTGAAGCTTTCTTT. Amino acids: CASSFKTVINTEAFF.

The sample holds a few counts of this clonotype. This CDR3 reads CASSSGDDEKLFF. Here the CDR3 DNA reads TGTGCCAGCTCCAGTGGGGACGATGAAAAACTGTTTTTT. This chain uses TRBV7-9 with TRBJ1-4; TRBD1 is a possible D gene (5 bases). V lost 8 bases and J 6 bases, leaving 13 bases between the germline ends. Germline assignment: CDR1 SEHNR and CDR2 FQNEAQ (reference sequence). This CDR3 contains 13 residues.

The V call is TRBV29-1, the J call TRBJ2-3; 8 bases match TRBD2. CDR1 SQVTM and CDR2 ANQGSEA come from the germline V gene. V was clipped by 4 bases and J by 3 bases; unmatched bases: 6. The CDR3 spans 14 residues. CDR3 bases: TGCAGCGTTGGAGCGGGAGTTAGTACAGATACGCAGTATTTT. The encoded protein is CSVGAGVSTDTQYF.

This clonotype was recorded a few times. The chain links TRBV12-3 or TRBV12-4 to TRBJ1-1; D not resolved. V was trimmed by 5 bases and J by 2 bases, leaving 18 bases between them. The CDR3 is made up of 16 amino acids. The CDR3 reads CASSPPGVGGNTEAFF. The CDR3 DNA reads TGTGCCAGCAGTCCCCCGGGAGTGGGTGGAAACACTGAAGCTTTCTTT.

The chain has TRBV28 and TRBJ1-2, with TRBD1 identical over 7 bases. Trimming cost V 7 bases and J 4 bases; bases outside gene matches: 12. The CDR3 consists of 15 residues. CDR1 and CDR2 from the germline V gene are MDHEN and SYDVKM. CDR3 region: CASIPGQGVTYGYTF. In nucleotides, the CDR3 is TGTGCCAGCATCCCAGGGCAGGGGGTGACCTATGGCTACACCTTC.

The chain combines TRBV30 with TRBJ2-7; D assignment may be TRBD1 or TRBD2 (5 bases each). The CDR3 loop spans 14 amino acids. The germline gives CDR1 GTSNPN, CDR2 SVGIG (reference sequence). V shed 0 bases and J shed 7 bases, with 16 bases lying between them. The CDR3: CAWSVSQGVGEQYF. CDR3 DNA: TGTGCCTGGAGTGTTTCGCAGGGAGTGGGGGAGCAGTACTTC.

This clonotype turned up a few times. The chain couples TRBV6-2 or TRBV6-3 to TRBJ2-7, with 11 bases matching TRBD2. V lost 0 bases and J lost 6; bases outside the gene matches: 4. The germline CDR1 and CDR2 sequences are MNHEY and SVGEGT. This CDR3 comprises 15 residues. The CDR3 loop reads CASSYSGLAGGEQYF. In DNA form, the CDR3 reads TGTGCCAGCAGTTACTCGGGCCTAGCGGGAGGCGAGCAGTACTTC.

This clonotype was recorded at least ten times. The chain joins TRBV7-6 to TRBJ1-2; 11 positions match TRBD1. This CDR3 region has 16 residues. After removal of 5 bases from V and 7 bases from J, the junction contained 12 bases not matched to a gene. CDR1 and CDR2 (germline): SGHVS, FNYEAQ. This CDR3 is CASSPMGQGVAIGYTF. In nucleotides, the CDR3 is TGTGCCAGCAGCCCGATGGGACAGGGGGTCGCTATTGGCTACACCTTC.

This clonotype was seen only a few times. The chain employs TRBV7-9 and TRBJ2-1; D not resolved. Germline loops: CDR1 SEHNR, CDR2 FQNEAQ (reference sequence). This CDR3 has 12 residues. The V end was cut by 6 bases, the J end by 6 bases, with 9 bases between. The CDR3 DNA sequence: TGTGCCAGCAGAGGTCAGTCCAATGAGCAGTTCTTC. Protein sequence: CASRGQSNEQFF.

This clonotype was seen many times. CDR3 loop: CSARGQGIATNEKLFF. The CDR3, as DNA: TGCAGCGCACGGGGACAGGGGATTGCAACTAATGAAAAACTGTTTTTT. The rearrangement links TRBV29-1 to TRBJ1-4, with 10 bases that match TRBD1. The germline gives CDR1 SQVTM, CDR2 ANQGSEA. CDR3 length equals 16 residues. J was trimmed by 0 bases and V by 7 bases; bases with no gene match: 8.

This clonotype was found a few times. This chain joins TRBV20-1 and TRBJ1-2; TRBD1 is a possible D gene (5 bases). The CDR3 extends over 13 amino acids. Per the germline V gene, CDR1 is DFQATT and CDR2 is SNEGSKA (reference sequence). Trimming removed 5 bases at V and 8 bases at J, with 18 bases between. CDR3 DNA sequence: TGCAGTGCTCCGAACGGGGAGGGGAACGGCTACACCTTC. The encoded protein is CSAPNGEGNGYTF.

This chain connects TRBV4-1 to TRBJ1-2; D is ambiguous. The germline V gene encodes CDR1 MGHRA and CDR2 YSYEKL. V lost 1 base and J 4 bases, leaving 13 bases between the germline ends. The length of the CDR3 is 15 residues. CDR3 sequence (DNA): TGCGCCAGCAGCCAAGGACCCGAAGGAGGCTATGGCTACACCTTC. This gives the protein CASSQGPEGGYGYTF.

The sample holds a few counts of this clonotype. The V and J genes are TRBV7-6 and TRBJ2-1, with a tentative D call TRBD1 (6 bases). Trimming took off 0 bases at V and 2 bases at J, with 8 bases between the two ends. This CDR3 region has 15 residues. Per germline, CDR1 SGHVS and CDR2 FNYEAQ. The CDR3 coding sequence is TGTGCCAGCAGCTTAGCGCAGGGGACCTACAATGAGCAGTTCTTC. Its translation: CASSLAQGTYNEQFF.

This clonotype occurred many times. The J gene is TRBJ1-1, the V gene TRBV25-1; possibly TRBD1 for D (5 bases). The CDR3 extends over 13 amino acids. V was trimmed by 8 bases and J by 3 bases, leaving 13 bases between them. Germline-derived CDR1 and CDR2 are MGHDK and SYGVNS. The CDR3 sequence is CASWGTGHTEAFF. The CDR3 DNA reads TGTGCCAGCTGGGGCACGGGGCACACTGAAGCTTTCTTT.

This sequence joins TRBV20-1 and TRBJ1-1, with D uncertain. There are 14 residues in the CDR3. Germline V gives CDR1 DFQATT, CDR2 SNEGSKA (reference sequence). V was clipped by 3 bases and J by 0 bases, with 11 bases between them. The CDR3 spells CSARTVQLNTEAFF. The CDR3, as DNA: TGCAGTGCTAGGACCGTCCAGCTGAACACTGAAGCTTTCTTT.

This chain connects TRBV12-3 or TRBV12-4 to TRBJ2-3; no clear D gene. The CDR3 runs to 12 residues. Trimming cost V 2 bases and J 6 bases, with 6 bases left between them. CDR3 coding DNA: TGTGCCAGCAGTTTAAATTGGGATACGCAGTATTTT. Translation: CASSLNWDTQYF.

The chain is built from TRBV12-3 or TRBV12-4 and TRBJ2-5; 14 positions match TRBD2. The CDR3 is 15 residues long. V shed 4 bases and J 6 bases; nucleotides not matched to a gene: 4. CDR3 nucleotide sequence: TGTGCCAGCAGTTGGGGACTAGCGGGAGTAAAGACCCAGTACTTC. Translating it yields CASSWGLAGVKTQYF.

The J gene is TRBJ2-5, the V gene TRBV20-1; 15 bases are shared with TRBD2. Germline CDR1 reads DFQATT; CDR2 reads SNEGSKA (reference sequence). J was trimmed by 5 bases and V by 3 bases; bases with no gene match: 7. The CDR3 contains 16 residues. DNA of the CDR3: TGCAGTGCTAGTGGACTAGCGGGAGGGCCGAGGGAGACCCAGTACTTC. This sequence encodes CSASGLAGGPRETQYF.

The CDR3 protein is CASIPWAGAGYTF. In DNA, the CDR3 is TGTGCCAGCATTCCGTGGGCGGGGGCTGGCTACACCTTC. The chain links TRBV2 to TRBJ1-2, with D perhaps matching TRBD1 (6 bases). This CDR3 spans 13 amino acids. The V and J ends lost 7 bases and 7 bases respectively, with 16 bases between them. Germline loops: CDR1 SNHLY, CDR2 FYNNEI.

This clonotype was counted only a few times. The rearrangement uses TRBV4-3 and TRBJ1-1; 7 bases line up with TRBD1. V lost 0 bases and J lost 4; bases outside the gene matches: 17. Germline CDR1 LGHNA, CDR2 YSLEER. The CDR3 covers 19 residues. The DNA for the CDR3 is TGCGCCAGCAGCCAAGATCCCCAGGGGGGCCGGGTAGTTATCACTGAAGCTTTCTTT. Translating gives CASSQDPQGGRVVITEAFF.

This chain links TRBV30 with TRBJ2-7; TRBD1 matches at 7 bases. This CDR3 comprises 12 residues. The V and J ends lost 5 bases and 6 bases, in that order; junction bases with no gene match: 7. From germline, CDR1 is GTSNPN and CDR2 SVGIG (reference sequence). The CDR3 nucleotides are TGTGCCTGGGGAGACAGGGTTTCCGAGCAGTACTTC. Amino acids: CAWGDRVSEQYF.

The chain has TRBV4-3 and TRBJ2-6; a weak D match, TRBD2 (6 bases). The germline V and J ends were trimmed by 2 bases and 0 bases, with 14 bases remaining between them. CDR1 is LGHNA and CDR2 is YSLEER in the germline V gene. The CDR3 covers 18 residues. CDR3 nucleotides: TGCGCCAGCAGCCAACCCCTAGCGTATAGCTCTGGGGCCAACGTCCTGACTTTC. It is translated as CASSQPLAYSSGANVLTF.

This clonotype was seen many times. This sequence joins TRBV20-1 and TRBJ2-1, with D possibly TRBD2 on 6 matching bases. CDR3 length: 14 amino acids. Germline CDR1 is DFQATT and CDR2 is SNEGSKA (reference sequence). The V and J ends lost 0 bases and 7 bases respectively, with 13 bases between them. CDR3 residues: CSARDGGDPNEQFF. Written as DNA, the CDR3 is TGCAGTGCTAGAGATGGCGGGGACCCTAATGAGCAGTTCTTC.

The table lists this clonotype with a few counts. The chain joins TRBV19 to TRBJ2-1, with D perhaps being TRBD1 or TRBD2 (5 bases each). CDR1 and CDR2 from the germline V gene are LNHDA and SQIVND (reference sequence). This CDR3 contains 14 residues. Trimming took 9 bases from V and 7 from J, leaving 19 bases between them. The CDR3: CARRGLSLLNEQFF. In DNA form, the CDR3 reads TGTGCCAGACGGGGCCTCTCCCTGTTGAATGAGCAGTTCTTC.